What follows is one T cell receptor (beta chain) and its context. As yet, its antigen is unknown. These data originate in a study of PD-1 blockade in classical Hodgkin lymphoma. Study observations and caveats: Complete responders matched newly diagnosed patients in baseline diversity.

Assay used: immunoSEQ multiplex PCR; TCRdb lists only in-frame clones, some missing. Of about 110,000 clones detected, around 90% appear once; the ten largest clones hold 15% to 20%. The time point here: cycle 4 day 1 (C4D1), after about 6 weeks of nivolumab. Relapse was seen in all patients after autologous stem cell transplantation, and brentuximab vedotin exposure was variable. Classification of best responses gave complete response, partial response or progressive disease. CDR3 size: 14 residues. V dropped 4 bases and J dropped 5 bases, with 11 bases sitting between them. Germline values: CDR1 LNHDA, CDR2 SQIVND (reference sequence).

The sequence came from a human donor with classical Hodgkin lymphoma. The chain links TRBV19 to TRBJ2-2; D call uncertain. This material consisted of peripheral blood mononuclear cells (PBMCs), taken before the fourth cycle of nivolumab. The CDR3 protein is CASSTLEKTGELFF. The CDR3 nucleotides are TGTGCCAGTAGTACGCTAGAGAAAACCGGGGAGCTGTTTTTT.